The present T cell receptor beta chain was sequenced within a study of control samples from healthy donors and cancer patients. Per the germline V gene, CDR1 is SSHAT and CDR2 is FNYEAQ (reference sequence). The CDR3 runs to 16 residues. Sequenced by immunoSEQ multiplex PCR; TCRdb stores in-frame clones only, minus some. The sample shows 350,000 to 450,000 clones, 75% to 95% of them seen only once. A remark on this clone: The junction does not match germline at one end; this may be a read error.

The chain combines TRBV7-7 with TRBJ2-3, with D perhaps given as TRBD1 or TRBD2 (7 bases each). This TCR was sampled from a man aged 40-55 years with head and neck cancer. Sequencing was done on a sample of PBMCs. The CDR3 DNA sequence: TGTGCTAGCAGCTCCACGACAGGGCGGGAGTGGGATACGCAGTATTTT. Its translation is CASSSTTGREWDTQYF. Drawing the rest from reference TRBV7-7 and TRBJ2-3, the complete variable domain is GAGVSQSPRYKVTKRGQDVTLRCDPISSHATLYWYQQALGQGPEFLTYFNYEAQPDKSGLPSDRFSAERPEGSISTLTIQRTEQRDSAMYRCASSSTTGREWDTQYFGPGTRLTVL.